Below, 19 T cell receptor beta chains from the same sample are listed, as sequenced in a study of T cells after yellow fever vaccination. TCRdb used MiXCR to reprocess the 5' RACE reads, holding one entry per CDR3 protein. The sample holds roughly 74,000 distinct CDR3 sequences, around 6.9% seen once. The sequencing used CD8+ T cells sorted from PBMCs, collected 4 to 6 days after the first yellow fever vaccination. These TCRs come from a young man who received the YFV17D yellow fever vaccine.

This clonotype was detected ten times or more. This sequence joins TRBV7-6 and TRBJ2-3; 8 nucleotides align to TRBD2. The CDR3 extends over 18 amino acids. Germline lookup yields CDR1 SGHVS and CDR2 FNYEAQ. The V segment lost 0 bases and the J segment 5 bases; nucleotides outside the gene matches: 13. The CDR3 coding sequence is TGTGCCAGCAGCTTAGCGTGGGCGGCTAGCGGGTTGGGAGATACGCAGTATTTT. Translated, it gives CASSLAWAASGLGDTQYF. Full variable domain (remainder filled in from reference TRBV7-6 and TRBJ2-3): GAGVSQSPRYKVTKRGQDVALRCDPISGHVSLYWYRQALGQGPEFLTYFNYEAQQDKSGLPNDRFSAERPEGSISTLTIQRTEQRDSAMYRCASSLAWAASGLGDTQYFGPGTRLTVL.

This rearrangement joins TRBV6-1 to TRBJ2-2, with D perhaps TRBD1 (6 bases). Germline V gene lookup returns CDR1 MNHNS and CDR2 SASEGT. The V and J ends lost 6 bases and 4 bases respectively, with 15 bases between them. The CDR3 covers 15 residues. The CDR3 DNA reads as TGTGCCAGCAGCCCAGGGGTTCCGGCCACCGGGGAGCTGTTTTTT. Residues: CASSPGVPATGELFF.

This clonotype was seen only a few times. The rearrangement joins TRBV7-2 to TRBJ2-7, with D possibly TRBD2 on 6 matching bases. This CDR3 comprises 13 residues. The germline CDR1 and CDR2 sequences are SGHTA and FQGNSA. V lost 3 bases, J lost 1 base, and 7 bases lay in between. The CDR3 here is CASSFGGSYEQYV. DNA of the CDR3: TGTGCCAGCAGCTTCGGAGGGTCCTACGAGCAGTACGTC.

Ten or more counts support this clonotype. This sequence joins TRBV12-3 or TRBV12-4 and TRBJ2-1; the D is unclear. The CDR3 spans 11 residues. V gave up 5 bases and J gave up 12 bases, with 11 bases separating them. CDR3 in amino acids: CASSPSLGQFF. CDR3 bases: TGTGCCAGCAGTCCCAGTCTTGGGCAGTTCTTC.

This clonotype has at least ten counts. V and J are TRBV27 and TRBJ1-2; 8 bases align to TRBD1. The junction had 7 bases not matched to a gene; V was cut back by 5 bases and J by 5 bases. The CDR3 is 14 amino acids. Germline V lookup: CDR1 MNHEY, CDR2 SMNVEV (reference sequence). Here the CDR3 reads CASSPRTGPYGYTF. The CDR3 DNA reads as TGTGCCAGCAGTCCCCGGACAGGGCCGTATGGCTACACCTTC.

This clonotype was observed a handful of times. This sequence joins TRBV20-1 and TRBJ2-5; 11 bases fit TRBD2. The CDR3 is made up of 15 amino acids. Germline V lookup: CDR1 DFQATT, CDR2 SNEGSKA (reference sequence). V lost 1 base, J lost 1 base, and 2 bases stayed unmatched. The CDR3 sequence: CSARGSGGGQETQYF. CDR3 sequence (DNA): TGCAGTGCTAGAGGTAGCGGGGGGGGCCAAGAGACCCAGTACTTC.

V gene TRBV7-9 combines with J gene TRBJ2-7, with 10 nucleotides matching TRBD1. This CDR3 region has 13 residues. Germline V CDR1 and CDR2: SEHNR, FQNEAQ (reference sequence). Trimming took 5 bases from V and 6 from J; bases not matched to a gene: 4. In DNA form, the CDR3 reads TGTGCCAGCAGCCCCGGGACAGGGGCCGAGCAGTACGTC. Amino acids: CASSPGTGAEQYV.

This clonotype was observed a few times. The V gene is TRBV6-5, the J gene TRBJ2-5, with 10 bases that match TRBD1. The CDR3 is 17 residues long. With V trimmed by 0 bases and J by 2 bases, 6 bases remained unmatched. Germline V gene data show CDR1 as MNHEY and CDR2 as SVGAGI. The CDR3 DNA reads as TGTGCCAGCAGTTACTCCCGGGACAGGGGAGAGCAAGAGACCCAGTACTTC. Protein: CASSYSRDRGEQETQYF.

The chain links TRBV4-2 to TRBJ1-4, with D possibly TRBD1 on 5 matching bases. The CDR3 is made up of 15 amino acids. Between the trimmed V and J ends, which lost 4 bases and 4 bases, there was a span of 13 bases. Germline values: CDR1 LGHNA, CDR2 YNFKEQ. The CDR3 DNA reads TGTGCCAGCAGCCCTACCTGGGGGAGTAATGAAAAACTGTTTTTT. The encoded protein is CASSPTWGSNEKLFF.

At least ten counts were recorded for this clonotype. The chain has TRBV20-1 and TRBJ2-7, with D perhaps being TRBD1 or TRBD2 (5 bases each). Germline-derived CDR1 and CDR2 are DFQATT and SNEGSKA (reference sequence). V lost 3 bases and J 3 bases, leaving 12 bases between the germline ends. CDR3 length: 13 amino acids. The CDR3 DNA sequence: TGCAGTGCTAGCGGGGCAGACTTCTACGAGCAGTACTTC. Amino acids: CSASGADFYEQYF.

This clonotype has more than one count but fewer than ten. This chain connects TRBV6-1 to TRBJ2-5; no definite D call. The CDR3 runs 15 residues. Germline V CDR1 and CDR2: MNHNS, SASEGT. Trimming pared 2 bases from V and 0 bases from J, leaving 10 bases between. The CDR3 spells CASSELRLNQETQYF. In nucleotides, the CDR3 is TGTGCCAGCAGTGAATTAAGGCTTAACCAAGAGACCCAGTACTTC.

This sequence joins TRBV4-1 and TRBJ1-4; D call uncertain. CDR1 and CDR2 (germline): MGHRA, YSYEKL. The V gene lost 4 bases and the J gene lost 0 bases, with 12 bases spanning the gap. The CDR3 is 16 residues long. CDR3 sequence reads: CASSPEDGATNEKLFF. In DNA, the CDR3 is TGCGCCAGCAGCCCCGAGGACGGTGCAACTAATGAAAAACTGTTTTTT.

CDR3: CASSSRTYTGELFF. CDR3 bases: TGTGCCAGCAGCTCTAGGACGTACACCGGGGAGCTGTTTTTT. The V gene is TRBV11-2, the J gene TRBJ2-2; D is unresolved. In germline, CDR1 is SGHAT, CDR2 FQNNGV. This CDR3 contains 14 residues. Trimming shortened V by 4 bases and J by 3 bases, and 9 bases separated the two germline ends. The whole variable domain, remainder taken from reference TRBV11-2 and TRBJ2-2, is EAGVAQSPRYKIIEKRQSVAFWCNPISGHATLYWYQQILGQGPKLLIQFQNNGVVDDSQLPKDRFSAERLKGVDSTLKIQPAKLEDSAVYLCASSSRTYTGELFFGEGSRLTVL.

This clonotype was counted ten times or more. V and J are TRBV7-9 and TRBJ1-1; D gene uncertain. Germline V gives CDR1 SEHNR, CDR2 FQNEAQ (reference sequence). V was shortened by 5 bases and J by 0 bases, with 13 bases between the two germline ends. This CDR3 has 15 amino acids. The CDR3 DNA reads TGTGCCAGCAGCCCACCTCCCAGTATGAACACTGAAGCTTTCTTT. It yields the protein CASSPPPSMNTEAFF. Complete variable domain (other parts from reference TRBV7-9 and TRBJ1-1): DTGVSQNPRHKITKRGQNVTFRCDPISEHNRLYWYRQTLGQGPEFLTYFQNEAQLEKSRLLSDRFSAERPKGSFSTLEIQRTEQGDSAMYLCASSPPPSMNTEAFFGQGTRLTVV.

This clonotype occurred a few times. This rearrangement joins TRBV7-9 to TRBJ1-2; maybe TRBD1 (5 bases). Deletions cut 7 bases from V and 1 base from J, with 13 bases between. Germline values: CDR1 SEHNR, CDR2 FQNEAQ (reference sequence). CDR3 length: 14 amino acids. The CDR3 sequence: CASTNSRVNYGYTF. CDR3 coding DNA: TGTGCCAGCACAAACTCCAGGGTTAACTATGGCTACACCTTC.

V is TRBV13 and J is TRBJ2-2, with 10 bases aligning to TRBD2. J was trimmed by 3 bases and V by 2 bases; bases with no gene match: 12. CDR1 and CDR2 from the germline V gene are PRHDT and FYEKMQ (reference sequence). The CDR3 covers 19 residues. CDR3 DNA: TGTGCCAGCAGCTTACTACCAGGGCTAGCGGGGGAGTACACCGGGGAGCTGTTTTTT. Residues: CASSLLPGLAGEYTGELFF.

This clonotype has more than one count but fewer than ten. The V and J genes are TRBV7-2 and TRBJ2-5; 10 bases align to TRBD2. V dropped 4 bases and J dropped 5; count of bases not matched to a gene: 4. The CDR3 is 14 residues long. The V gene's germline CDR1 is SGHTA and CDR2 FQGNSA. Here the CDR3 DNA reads TGTGCCAGCAGCTCACCGGGACTAGCGGAGACCCAGTACTTC. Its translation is CASSSPGLAETQYF.

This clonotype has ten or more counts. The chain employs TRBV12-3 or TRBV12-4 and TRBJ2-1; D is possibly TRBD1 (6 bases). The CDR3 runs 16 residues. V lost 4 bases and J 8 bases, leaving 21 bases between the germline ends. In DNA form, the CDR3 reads TGTGCCAGCAGTTCCCAGTTGAGTAGATACAGGGATGAGCAGTTCTTC. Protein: CASSSQLSRYRDEQFF.

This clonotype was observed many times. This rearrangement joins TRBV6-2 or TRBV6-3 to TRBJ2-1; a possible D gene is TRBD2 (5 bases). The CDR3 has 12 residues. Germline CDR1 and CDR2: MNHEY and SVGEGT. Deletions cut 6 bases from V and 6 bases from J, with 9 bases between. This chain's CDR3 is CASSHGLNEQFF. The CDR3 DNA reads TGTGCCAGCAGCCACGGACTCAATGAGCAGTTCTTC.